The clone carrying this T cell receptor (beta chain) was found a few times. The antigen is undetermined. Sample-barcoded 5' priming and a J-beta primer mix drove a second PCR of about 7 to 12 cycles. A tag from a template-switch adaptor with 12 random nucleotides marked each cDNA molecule. TCRdb fed the 5' RACE reads into MiXCR, producing one record per CDR3 protein. The top ten hold 3.5% to 4% of the sample, which has hundreds of thousands of distinct CDR3 sequences, over 20% seen once. This specimen belongs to a study of blood T cells in healthy people across ages. Broader study findings: Unsorted PBMCs ruled out conclusive naive versus antigen-experienced comparison.

CDR1 is SGHVS, CDR2 FQNEAQ, per germline. CDR3 length: 18 residues. V was trimmed by 4 bases and J by 2 bases, leaving 18 bases between them. This sequence originates from a man between 70 and 80 years old in good health. The genes are TRBV7-8 and TRBJ1-6; D is undetermined. Sequenced: blood. CDR3 protein: CASSSTFEGKTYNSPLHF. CDR3 DNA: TGTGCCAGCAGCTCTACCTTCGAAGGGAAAACCTATAATTCACCCCTCCACTTT.